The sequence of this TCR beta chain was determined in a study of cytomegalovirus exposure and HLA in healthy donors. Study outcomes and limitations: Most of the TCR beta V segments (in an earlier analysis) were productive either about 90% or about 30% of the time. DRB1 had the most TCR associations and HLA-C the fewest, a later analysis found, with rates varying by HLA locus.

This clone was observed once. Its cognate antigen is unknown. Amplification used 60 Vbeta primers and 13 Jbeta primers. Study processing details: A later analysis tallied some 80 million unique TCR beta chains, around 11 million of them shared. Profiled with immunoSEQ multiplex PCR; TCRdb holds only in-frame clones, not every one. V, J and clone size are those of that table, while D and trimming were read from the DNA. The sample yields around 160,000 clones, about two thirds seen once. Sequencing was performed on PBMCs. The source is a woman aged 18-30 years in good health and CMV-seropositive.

This CDR3 reads CASSVLTGDSPLHF. The CDR3 DNA reads as TGTGCCAGCAGCGTTTTGACAGGGGATTCACCCCTCCACTTT. This chain uses TRBV11-2 with TRBJ1-6, with 8 bases that match TRBD1. Unmatched junction bases numbered 5, after V lost 5 bases and J lost 8 bases. Germline CDR1 and CDR2: SGHAT and FQNNGV. CDR3 length equals 14 residues.